This T cell receptor beta chain derives from a study of control samples from healthy donors and cancer patients. This CDR3 is 16 amino acids long. Trimming shortened V by 5 bases and J by 0 bases, and 15 bases separated the two germline ends. Germline CDR1 and CDR2: SGHVS and FNYEAQ. The assay was immunoSEQ multiplex PCR, and TCRdb's table has in-frame clones only and misses some. The data hold about 140,000 clones, with roughly nine tenths observed a single time. The receptor was derived from a woman in her twenties or thirties in good health. V usage is TRBV7-6 and J usage is TRBJ2-3; no clear D. Sequences were obtained from blood. CDR3 DNA sequence: TGTGCCAGCAGCCCCCGTGTCCTCACTAGCACAGATACGCAGTATTTT. Encoded protein: CASSPRVLTSTDTQYF.